This is a list of T cell receptor beta chains from one sample in a study of memory CD4+ T cells and cytomegalovirus serostatus. Profiling relied on immunoSEQ multiplex PCR, and the TCRdb table lists in-frame clones only, not all of them. The table shows about 41,000 clones, with 79% occurring only once. The sample taken for sequencing was memory CD4+ T cells from blood. These receptors were obtained from an adult in good health and CMV-seronegative. Both conserved end residues are part of each CDR3.

v_call,cdr3_aa
TRBV7-9,CASSRGGAADTQYF
TRBV6-5,CASRQQRGYGYTF
TRBV5-4,CASKGTSLYGYTF
TRBV27,CASSPGQGASGANVLTF
TRBV6-5,CASSERKNYGYTF
TRBV5-5,CASSLLDRSNEKLFF
TRBV25-1,CASSAGSSYEQYF
TRBV5-8,CASKGTGTSYEQYF
TRBV14,CASSQLTGYEQYF
TRBV19,CASQKAVSLFNYGYTF
TRBV18,CASSPPGTPLGTQYF
TRBV6-5,CASSGGYYEQYF
TRBV5-6,CASSFGVPNTEAFF
TRBV29-1,CSASGGMNTEAFF
TRBV9,CASSTTLDTQETQYF
TRBV7-2,CATTSNNSPLHF
TRBV7-8,CASSDGGYLGTDTQYF
TRBV30,CAWTHQRPGRQETQYF
TRBV7-2,CASSLRRAADGYTF
TRBV9,CASSVDGSANSPLHF
TRBV11-2,CASRLFTASGYGYTF
TRBV19,CASTEQGLPGYTF
TRBV9,CASSVGGLEGGEQFF
TRBV7-8,CASSLGSPGQLATYTF
TRBV5-5,CASSLRPASGGFTDTQYF
TRBV4-3,CASSQEAGGSPSTDTQYF
TRBV7-2,CASRRGGQNNQPQHF
TRBV7-7,CASSPGTGSGNTIYF
TRBV18,CASSPLKGTGFAIQYF
TRBV7-2,CASSLVPAGGGGFQDTQYF
TRBV11-3,CASSFSLASDTQYF
TRBV6-6,CASSHTSGETQYF
TRBV7-6,CASSRNTEAFF
TRBV29-1,CSVIGQTHYGYTF
TRBV9,CASSVGGVGANVLTF
TRBV30,CAWSPPGVRGYTF
TRBV6-1,CASSLTSGGETQYF
TRBV7-9,CASVFRGQGESNTEAFF
TRBV19,CASSIDRGVHF
TRBV27,CASSPQPSYEQYF
TRBV5-1,CASSPGQNSGNTIYF
TRBV6-6,CASTLGVLNTEAFF
TRBV5-6,CASSPRGGLHQPQHF
TRBV7-9,CASSRDRGPNSPLHF
TRBV19,CASSPDRAAEQYF
TRBV28,CASSLGAGGRLFF
TRBV6-1,CASSDSPRYEQYF
TRBV10-3,CAISESHFPIYF
TRBV5-6,CASSGGQKRLSSYNSPLHF
TRBV7-2,CASSLALNIRVLGTGELFF
TRBV5-6,CASSKTGPGETQYF
TRBV6-6,CASTRVGGNEKLFF
TRBV5-4,CASSLAQRAPPFF
TRBV4-3,CASSQDRGVETQYF
TRBV6-1,CASSEAWAFSSYNSPLHF
TRBV18,CASSPWGPANTEAFF
TRBV19,CATEDAGIGNTIYF
TRBV4-1,CASSLDPYINTEAFF
TRBV11-2,CASSPGLLTDAYEQYF